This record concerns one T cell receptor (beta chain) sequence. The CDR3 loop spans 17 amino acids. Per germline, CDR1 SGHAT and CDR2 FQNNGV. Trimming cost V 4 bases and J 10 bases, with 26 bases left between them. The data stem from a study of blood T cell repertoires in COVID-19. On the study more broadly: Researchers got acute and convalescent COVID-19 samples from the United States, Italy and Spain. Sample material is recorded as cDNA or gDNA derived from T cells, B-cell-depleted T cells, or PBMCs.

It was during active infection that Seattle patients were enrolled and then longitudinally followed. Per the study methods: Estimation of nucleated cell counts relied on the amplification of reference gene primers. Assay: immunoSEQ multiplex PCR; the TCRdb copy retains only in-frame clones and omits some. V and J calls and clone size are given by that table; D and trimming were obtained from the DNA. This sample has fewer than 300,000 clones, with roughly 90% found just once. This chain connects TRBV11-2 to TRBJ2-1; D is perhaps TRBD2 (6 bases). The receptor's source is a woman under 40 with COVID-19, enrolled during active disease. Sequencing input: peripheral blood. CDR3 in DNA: TGTGCCAGCAGCTCTATACTAAGGGGACTTGCCGGAGGAGAGCAGTTCTTC. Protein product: CASSSILRGLAGGEQFF.